A single T cell receptor beta chain is shown here with its context. The target antigen is unknown. The CDR3 runs to 13 residues. The germline V and J ends were trimmed by 0 bases and 5 bases, with 10 bases remaining between them. CDR1 and CDR2 from the germline V gene are GTSNPN and SVGIG (reference sequence). The sample belongs to a study of T-cell memory formation after mild COVID-19. Overall study: TCR clusters largely stayed donor specific.

General observations from the study: Second-wave clones reaching peak frequency on day 37 lacked confirmed SARS-CoV-2 specificity.

The authors produced TCR alpha and TCR beta cDNA libraries with sample barcodes and UMIs by 5'RACE using constant-segment primers. Using its own MiXCR run on the 5' RACE reads, TCRdb lists one record per CDR3 protein. Found here are about 140,000 distinct CDR3 sequences, 15% to 20% of them singletons; the top ten hold approximately 2.3%. The TCR comes from an adult woman who had mild COVID-19 (a few samples of this study predate the infection). Cell type and time point are not known. Input material: PBMCs or a T cell subset sorted from them (not recorded which). The V gene is TRBV30, the J gene TRBJ1-2; D possibly corresponds to TRBD1 (5 bases). CDR3 in DNA: TGTGCCTGGAGTGTGTTGGGGGGATATGGCTACACCTTC. Its protein is CAWSVLGGYGYTF.